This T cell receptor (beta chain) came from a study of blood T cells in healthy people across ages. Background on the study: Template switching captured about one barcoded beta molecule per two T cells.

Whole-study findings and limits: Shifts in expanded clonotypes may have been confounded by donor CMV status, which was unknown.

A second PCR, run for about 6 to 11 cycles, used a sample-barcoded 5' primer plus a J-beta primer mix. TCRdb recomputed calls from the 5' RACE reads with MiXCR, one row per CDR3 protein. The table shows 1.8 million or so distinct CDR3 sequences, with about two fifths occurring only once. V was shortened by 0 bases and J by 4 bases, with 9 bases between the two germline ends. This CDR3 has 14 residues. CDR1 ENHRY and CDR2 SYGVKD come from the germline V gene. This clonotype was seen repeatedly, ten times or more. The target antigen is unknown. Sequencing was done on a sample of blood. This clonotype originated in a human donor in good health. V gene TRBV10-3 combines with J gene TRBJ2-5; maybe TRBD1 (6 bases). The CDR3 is CAISESQGTETQYF. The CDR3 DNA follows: TGTGCCATCAGTGAGTCTCAGGGGACAGAGACCCAGTACTTC.